This T cell receptor beta chain was documented in a study of blood T cells in healthy people across ages. Notes on the study in general: Unsorted PBMC material precluded a definitive naive versus antigen-experienced comparison.

A second PCR, run for roughly 7 to 12 cycles, used a sample-barcoded 5' primer plus a J-beta primer mix. Researchers report that a template-switch adaptor with 12 random nucleotides tagged each cDNA molecule. TCRdb reanalysed the 5' RACE reads using MiXCR and keeps one entry per CDR3 protein. The repertoire has roughly 1 million distinct CDR3 sequences, approximately 26% of them found once; the top ten carry around 0.75%. This clonotype was seen only a few times. What it recognizes is unknown. CDR1 and CDR2 (germline): MNHEY, SVGAGI. The CDR3 is made up of 17 amino acids. Trimming removed 4 bases at V and 3 bases at J, with 19 bases between. The data also belong to a second study, concerning T cells of mothers and their children. That study adds: Overlap ran slightly, non-significantly higher for related than unrelated mother-child pairs.

Sequencing was done on a sample of blood. The V call is TRBV6-5, the J call TRBJ1-3, with D hard to call. This receptor was taken from a girl aged 2-10 years in good health. CDR3 DNA sequence: TGTGCCAGCAGTTTCCCGAATTCCCCCACGGATGGAAACACCATATATTTT. Translating it yields CASSFPNSPTDGNTIYF.